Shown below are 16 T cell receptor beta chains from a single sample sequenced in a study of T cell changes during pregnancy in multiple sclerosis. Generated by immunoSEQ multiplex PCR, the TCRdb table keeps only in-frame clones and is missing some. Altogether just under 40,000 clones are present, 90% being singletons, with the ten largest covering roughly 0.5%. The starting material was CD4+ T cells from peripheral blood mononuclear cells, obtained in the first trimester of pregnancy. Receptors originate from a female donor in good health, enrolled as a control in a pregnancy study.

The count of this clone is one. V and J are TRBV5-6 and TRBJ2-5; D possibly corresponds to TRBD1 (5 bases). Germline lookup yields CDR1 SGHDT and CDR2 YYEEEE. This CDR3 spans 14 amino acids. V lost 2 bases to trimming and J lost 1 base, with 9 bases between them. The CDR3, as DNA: TGTGCCAGCAGCTTTCGGACACTCCAAGAGACCCAGTACTTC. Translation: CASSFRTLQETQYF.

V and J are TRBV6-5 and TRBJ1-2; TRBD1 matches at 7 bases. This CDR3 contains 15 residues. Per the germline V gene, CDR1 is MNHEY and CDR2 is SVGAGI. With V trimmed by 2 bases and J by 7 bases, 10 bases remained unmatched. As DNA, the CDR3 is TGTGCCAGCAGTTACAGGGGCAGGGGGATTGGTGGCTACACCTTC. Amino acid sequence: CASSYRGRGIGGYTF.

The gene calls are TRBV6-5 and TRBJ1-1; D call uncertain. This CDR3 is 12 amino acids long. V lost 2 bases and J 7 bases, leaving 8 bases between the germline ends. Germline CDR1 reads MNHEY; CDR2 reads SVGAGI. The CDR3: CASSYRSGEAFF. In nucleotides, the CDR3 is TGTGCCAGCAGTTACAGGTCGGGTGAAGCTTTCTTT.

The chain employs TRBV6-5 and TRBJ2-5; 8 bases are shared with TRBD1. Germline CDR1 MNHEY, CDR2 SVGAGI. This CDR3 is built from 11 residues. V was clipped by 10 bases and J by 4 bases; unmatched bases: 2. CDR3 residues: CATGQGETQYF. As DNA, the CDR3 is TGTGCCACCGGACAGGGAGAGACCCAGTACTTC.

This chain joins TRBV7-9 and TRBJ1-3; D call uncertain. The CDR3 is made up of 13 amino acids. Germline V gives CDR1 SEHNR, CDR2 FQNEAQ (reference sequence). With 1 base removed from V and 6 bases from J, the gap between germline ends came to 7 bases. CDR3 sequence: CASSLVAVNTIYF. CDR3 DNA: TGTGCCAGCAGCTTAGTGGCAGTAAACACCATATATTTT.

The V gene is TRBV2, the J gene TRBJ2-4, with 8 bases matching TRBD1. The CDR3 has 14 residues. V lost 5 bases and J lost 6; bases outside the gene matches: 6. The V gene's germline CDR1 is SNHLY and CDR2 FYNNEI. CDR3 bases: TGTGCCAGCAGTTCGACAGGGGCGGGAAACATTCAGTACTTC. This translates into CASSSTGAGNIQYF.

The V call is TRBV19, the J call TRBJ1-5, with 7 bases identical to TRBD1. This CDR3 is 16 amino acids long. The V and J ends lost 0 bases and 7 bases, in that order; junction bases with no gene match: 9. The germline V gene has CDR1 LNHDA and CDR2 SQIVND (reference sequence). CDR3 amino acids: CASSIEGPQGSQPQHF. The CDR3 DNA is TGTGCCAGTAGTATAGAAGGCCCACAGGGGAGCCAGCCCCAGCATTTT. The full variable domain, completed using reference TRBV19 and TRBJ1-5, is DGGITQSPKYLFRKEGQNVTLSCEQNLNHDAMYWYRQDPGQGLRLIYYSQIVNDFQKGDIAEGYSVSREKKESFPLTVTSAQKNPTAFYLCASSIEGPQGSQPQHFGDGTRLSIL.

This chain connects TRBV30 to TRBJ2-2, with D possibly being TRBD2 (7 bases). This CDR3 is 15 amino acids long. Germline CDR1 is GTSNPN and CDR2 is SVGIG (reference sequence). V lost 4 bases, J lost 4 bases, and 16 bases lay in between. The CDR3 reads CAWTRDGGLTGELFF. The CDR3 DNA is TGTGCCTGGACGAGGGACGGGGGGCTCACCGGGGAGCTGTTTTTT.

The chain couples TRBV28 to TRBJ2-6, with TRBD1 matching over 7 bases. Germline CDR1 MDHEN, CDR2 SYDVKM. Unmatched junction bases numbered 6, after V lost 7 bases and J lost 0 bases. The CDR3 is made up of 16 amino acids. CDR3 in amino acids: CASTGQAPSGANVLTF. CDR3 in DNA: TGTGCCAGCACTGGACAGGCCCCCTCTGGGGCCAACGTCCTGACTTTC. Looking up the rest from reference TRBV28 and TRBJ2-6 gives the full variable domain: DVKVTQSSRYLVKRTGEKVFLECVQDMDHENMFWYRQDPGLGLRLIYFSYDVKMKEKGDIPEGYSVSREKKERFSLILESASTNQTSMYLCASTGQAPSGANVLTFGAGSRLTVL.

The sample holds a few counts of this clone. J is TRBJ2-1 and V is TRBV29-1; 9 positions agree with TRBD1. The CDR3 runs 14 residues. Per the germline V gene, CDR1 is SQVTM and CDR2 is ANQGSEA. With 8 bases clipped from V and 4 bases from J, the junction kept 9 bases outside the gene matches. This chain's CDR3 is CSSSPGTGYNEQFF. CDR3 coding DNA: TGCAGCTCCAGTCCCGGGACAGGGTACAATGAGCAGTTCTTC.

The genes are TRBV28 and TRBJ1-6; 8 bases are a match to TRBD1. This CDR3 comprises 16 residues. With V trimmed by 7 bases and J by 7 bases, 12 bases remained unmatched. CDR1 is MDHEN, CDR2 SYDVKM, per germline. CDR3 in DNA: TGTGCCAGCACAGACTTAGGCCGGGACAGGAATTCACCCCTCCACTTT. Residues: CASTDLGRDRNSPLHF.

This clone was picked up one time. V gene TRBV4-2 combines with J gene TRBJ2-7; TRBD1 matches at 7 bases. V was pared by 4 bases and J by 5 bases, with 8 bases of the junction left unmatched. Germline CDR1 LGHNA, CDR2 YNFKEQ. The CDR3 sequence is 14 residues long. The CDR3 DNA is TGTGCCAGCAGCCCAGGACAGGCGTGGGACGAGCAGTACTTC. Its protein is CASSPGQAWDEQYF.

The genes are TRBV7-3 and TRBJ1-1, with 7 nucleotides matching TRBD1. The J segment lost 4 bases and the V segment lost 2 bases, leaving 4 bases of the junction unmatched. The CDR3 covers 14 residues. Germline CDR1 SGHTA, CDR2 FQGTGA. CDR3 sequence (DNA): TGTGCCAGCAGCTTAGACAGGGTGAGCACTGAAGCTTTCTTT. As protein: CASSLDRVSTEAFF.

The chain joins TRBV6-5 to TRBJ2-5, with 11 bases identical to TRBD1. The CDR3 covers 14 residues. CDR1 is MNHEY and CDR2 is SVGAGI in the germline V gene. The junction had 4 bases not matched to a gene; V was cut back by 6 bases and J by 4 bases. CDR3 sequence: CASRRTGGRETQYF. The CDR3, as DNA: TGTGCCAGCAGACGGACAGGGGGCCGAGAGACCCAGTACTTC.

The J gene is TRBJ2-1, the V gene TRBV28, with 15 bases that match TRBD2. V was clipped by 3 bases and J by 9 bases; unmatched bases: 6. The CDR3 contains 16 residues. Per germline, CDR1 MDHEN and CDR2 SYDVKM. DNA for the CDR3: TGTGCCAGCAGTTTGGGGACTAGCGGGGGGCAAAGTGAGCAGTTCTTC. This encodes CASSLGTSGGQSEQFF.

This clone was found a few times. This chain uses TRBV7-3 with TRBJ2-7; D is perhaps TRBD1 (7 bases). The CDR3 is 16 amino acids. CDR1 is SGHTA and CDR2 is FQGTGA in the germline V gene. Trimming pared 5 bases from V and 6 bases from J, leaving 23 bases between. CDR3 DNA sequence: TGTGCCAGCAGCCACGTCGTAGGACAGGAGGGCGCCGAGCAGTACTTC. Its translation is CASSHVVGQEGAEQYF.